This T cell receptor beta chain was recorded in a study of T cells after yellow fever vaccination. As TCR cDNA was made by 5'RACE template switching, a universal primer site and UMIs were added. MiXCR, applied by TCRdb to the 5' RACE reads, yields one record per CDR3 protein. The sample shows 150,000 to 200,000 distinct CDR3 sequences, more than 9.5% of them seen only once. Study-level results: The study noted that FACS-sorted repertoires could contain abundant clonotypes contaminating from the bulk population.

CDR1 is SEHNR, CDR2 FQNEAQ, per germline (reference sequence). The CDR3 loop spans 15 amino acids. Trimming at V came to 5 bases and at J to 3 bases, leaving 8 bases not matched to a gene. With regard to this clonotype: What it binds is not known.

Sequencing used CD8+ T cells sorted from PBMCs, obtained 15 days after the yellow fever booster vaccination. The V and J genes are TRBV7-9 and TRBJ2-3; 7 positions match TRBD1. The sequence derives from a man aged 18-30 years who received the YFV17D yellow fever vaccine. CDR3 sequence reads: CASSPGTVITDTQYF. CDR3 DNA sequence: TGTGCCAGCAGCCCCGGGACAGTGATTACAGATACGCAGTATTTT.